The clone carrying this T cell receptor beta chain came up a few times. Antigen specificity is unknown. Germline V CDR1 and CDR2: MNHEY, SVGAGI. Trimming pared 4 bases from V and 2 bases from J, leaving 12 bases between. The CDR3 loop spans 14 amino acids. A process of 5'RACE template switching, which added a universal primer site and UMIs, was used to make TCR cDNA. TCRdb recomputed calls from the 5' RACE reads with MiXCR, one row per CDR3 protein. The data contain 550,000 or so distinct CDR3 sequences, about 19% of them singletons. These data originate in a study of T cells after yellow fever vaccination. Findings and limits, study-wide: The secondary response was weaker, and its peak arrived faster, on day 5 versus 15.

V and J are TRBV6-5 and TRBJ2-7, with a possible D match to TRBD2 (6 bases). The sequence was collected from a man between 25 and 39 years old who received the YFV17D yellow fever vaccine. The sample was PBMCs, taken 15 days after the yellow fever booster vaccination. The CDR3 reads CASSLRDEAYEQYF. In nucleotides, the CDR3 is TGTGCCAGCAGTTTGCGGGACGAAGCCTACGAGCAGTACTTC.